This T cell receptor beta chain was identified in a study of blood T cell dynamics during melanoma immunotherapy. As for this clone: Its antigen is still unknown.

Method: immunoSEQ multiplex PCR; TCRdb's copy keeps in-frame clones and lacks some. Of some 5,600 clones in the sample, 88% were seen once. Study-level findings and limits: It remained unknown if the driving T cell clones were melanoma-specific. Disease-control patients' PBMC repertoires became either more clonal or more diverse at W3.

Germline-derived CDR1 and CDR2 are MGHRA and YSYEKL. There are 15 residues in the CDR3. V gave up 4 bases and J gave up 4 bases; unmatched junction bases: 6. As to time point: pre-treatment baseline. Disease control meant complete response, partial response or stable disease at 12 weeks. This chain uses TRBV4-1 with TRBJ2-1; 8 bases align to TRBD1. This clonotype originated in a human donor with melanoma. The source material was blood, sampled from a patient treated with checkpoint blockade. In DNA, the CDR3 is TGCGCCAGCAGCCCCACAGGGGGACTTTACAATGAGCAGTTCTTC. Residues: CASSPTGGLYNEQFF.